What follows are 17 T cell receptor beta chains derived from one specimen sequenced in a study of beta chain features in type 1 diabetes. The study, taken as a whole, reports: Type 1 diabetes patients had TCRB CDR3s that were shorter (moderately but significantly so) in all four CD4+ subsets.

The authors reverse transcribed all of the isolated RNA, so sequencing captured expressed TCRB transcripts. The protocol was immunoSEQ multiplex PCR, while the TCRdb copy is restricted to in-frame clones and leaves out a portion. The sample lists fewer than 450,000 clones, roughly 14% occurring once. For these TCRs, the target antigens are not known. Sequencing was performed on naive CD4+ T cells from blood. These receptors all stem from a woman aged 18 to 35 with type 1 diabetes.

The chain has TRBV7-9 and TRBJ2-1, with D maybe TRBD2 (6 bases). V lost 1 base and J 9 bases, leaving 13 bases between the germline ends. Germline CDR1 is SEHNR and CDR2 is FQNEAQ (reference sequence). This CDR3 has 14 amino acids. CDR3: CASSLVLGGGEQFF. The CDR3 nucleotides are TGTGCCAGCAGCTTAGTCCTGGGGGGTGGTGAGCAGTTCTTC. The full variable domain, its missing parts supplied by reference TRBV7-9 and TRBJ2-1, is DTGVSQNPRHKITKRGQNVTFRCDPISEHNRLYWYRQTLGQGPEFLTYFQNEAQLEKSRLLSDRFSAERPKGSFSTLEIQRTEQGDSAMYLCASSLVLGGGEQFFGPGTRLTVL.

In its sample, this clone was seen a few times. The chain joins TRBV21-1 to TRBJ2-1; TRBD2 is the table's D call and was not checked against the DNA. TRBV21-1 is tagged as a pseudogene. This CDR3 region has 16 residues. As DNA, the CDR3 is TGTGCCAGCAGCCCAGCTTTTGGACTAGCGCCCAATGAGCAGTTCTTC. This gives the protein CASSPAFGLAPNEQFF.

This clone turned up a few times. The CDR3 nucleotides are TGTGCCACCCGTCTAGCGGGGGCCGGTGAGCAGTTCTTC. Its translation: CATRLAGAGEQFF. The rearrangement uses TRBV10-3 and TRBJ2-1, with 10 bases that match TRBD2. The CDR3 sequence is 13 residues long. The germline V gene encodes CDR1 ENHRY and CDR2 SYGVKD. V was clipped by 10 bases and J by 9 bases; unmatched bases: 9.

This clone was seen a few times. V is TRBV10-3 and J is TRBJ2-1; 11 positions match TRBD2. This CDR3 contains 12 residues. The germline CDR1 and CDR2 sequences are ENHRY and SYGVKD. Losses at the gene ends were 6 bases for V and 12 bases for J; bases not matched to a gene: 4. CDR3 sequence (DNA): TGTGCCATCAGGGAGACTAGCGGGGTGCAGTTCTTC. Translating it yields CAIRETSGVQFF.

This chain joins TRBV5-4 and TRBJ2-1; 15 bases fit TRBD2. This CDR3 contains 16 residues. Germline loops: CDR1 SGHNT, CDR2 YYREEE (reference sequence). Trimming cost V 4 bases and J 9 bases; bases outside gene matches: 8. In DNA, the CDR3 is TGTGCCAGCAGCCCGACCGGGACTAGCGGGAGGAGTGAGCAGTTCTTC. Its protein is CASSPTGTSGRSEQFF.

Only a few counts were recorded for this clone. The gene calls are TRBV25-1 and TRBJ2-5; D gene ambiguous. CDR1 MGHDK and CDR2 SYGVNS come from the germline V gene. The CDR3 sequence is 13 residues long. V lost 1 base and J lost 5, with 8 bases in between. CDR3 amino acids: CASSESPVETQYF. The DNA for the CDR3 is TGTGCCAGCAGTGAATCGCCGGTCGAGACCCAGTACTTC.

This clone was found a few times. V usage is TRBV6-6 and J usage is TRBJ2-1, with a tentative D call TRBD1 (6 bases). With 4 bases removed from V and 7 bases from J, the gap between germline ends came to 17 bases. The length of the CDR3 is 15 residues. The germline CDR1 and CDR2 sequences are MNHNY and SVGAGI (reference sequence). CDR3 residues: CASSSFPGQVNEQFF. The CDR3 DNA is TGTGCCAGCAGTTCCTTCCCGGGACAAGTAAATGAGCAGTTCTTC.

The table lists this clone with a few counts. This sequence joins TRBV9 and TRBJ2-7; 12 bases are shared with TRBD2. Trimming removed 3 bases from V and 1 base from J; junction bases left unmatched: 11. CDR1 and CDR2 from the germline V gene are SGDLS and YYNGEE. CDR3 size: 18 residues. As DNA, the CDR3 is TGTGCCAGCAGCGAAGGAGCGACTAGCGGGAGATGGTCCTACGAGCAGTACTTC. Translation gives CASSEGATSGRWSYEQYF.

The chain joins TRBV11-2 to TRBJ1-2; 8 bases are shared with TRBD1. This CDR3 spans 14 amino acids. Germline V lookup: CDR1 SGHAT, CDR2 FQNNGV. V trimming: 0 bases; J trimming: 8 bases; junction bases outside the gene matches: 5. In DNA form, the CDR3 reads TGTGCCAGCAGCTTAGATCGCCCAGGGGGCGGCTACACCTTC. It yields the protein CASSLDRPGGGYTF.

V is TRBV10-3 and J is TRBJ2-7; D is uncertain. The ends were cut back, 3 bases at V and 2 bases at J, with 11 bases in the middle. The CDR3 covers 14 residues. Germline V lookup: CDR1 ENHRY, CDR2 SYGVKD. The CDR3 nucleotides are TGTGCCATCAGTGATCCAAATACAGCCTACGAGCAGTACGTC. Translating it yields CAISDPNTAYEQYV.

V is TRBV2 and J is TRBJ2-3, with 11 bases matching TRBD2. Germline V gives CDR1 SNHLY, CDR2 FYNNEI. The CDR3 spans 16 residues. The trim removed 6 bases at V and 6 bases at J, leaving 11 bases unmatched. DNA of the CDR3: TGTGCCAGCAGCCTTTCCCCGGGACTAGCGGCGGATACGCAGTATTTT. This sequence encodes CASSLSPGLAADTQYF.

This clone has only one observation. The chain links TRBV2 to TRBJ1-5; D is undetermined. The CDR3 has 13 amino acids. With 5 bases removed from V and 2 bases from J, the gap between germline ends came to 7 bases. Germline values: CDR1 SNHLY, CDR2 FYNNEI. CDR3 residues: CASSIYRNQPQHF. CDR3 DNA sequence: TGTGCCAGCAGTATCTACCGCAATCAGCCCCAGCATTTT.

The genes are TRBV27 and TRBJ2-5, with 8 bases matching TRBD2. Trimming took 0 bases from V and 0 from J; bases not matched to a gene: 9. The CDR3 is made up of 18 amino acids. The germline gives CDR1 MNHEY, CDR2 SMNVEV (reference sequence). The chain's CDR3 is CASSLSIPGGGYQETQYF. In DNA form, the CDR3 reads TGTGCCAGCAGTTTATCTATCCCCGGCGGGGGGTACCAAGAGACCCAGTACTTC.

The rearrangement uses TRBV7-2 and TRBJ2-3, with D possibly being TRBD2 (6 bases). Germline V gene data show CDR1 as SGHTA and CDR2 as FQGNSA. The germline V and J ends were trimmed by 3 bases and 2 bases, with 12 bases remaining between them. The CDR3 is 15 residues long. CDR3 loop: CASSFVGTATDTQYF. The CDR3 nucleotides read TGTGCCAGCAGCTTTGTTGGGACTGCCACAGATACGCAGTATTTT.

The sample holds a few counts of this clone. The chain is built from TRBV15 and TRBJ2-1; D might be TRBD2 (6 bases). Looked up from germline, CDR1 is LNHNV and CDR2 is YYDKDF (reference sequence). V was shortened by 0 bases and J by 0 bases, with 15 bases between the two germline ends. The CDR3 totals 18 residues. DNA of the CDR3: TGTGCCACCAGCAGAGACCGGGGCGGGATGAGCTCCTACAATGAGCAGTTCTTC. It translates to CATSRDRGGMSSYNEQFF.

The chain employs TRBV30 and TRBJ2-2, with 8 bases lining up with TRBD1. J was trimmed by 0 bases and V by 7 bases; bases with no gene match: 1. The CDR3 has 13 amino acids. Germline V gene sequence: CDR1 GTSNPN, CDR2 SVGIG (reference sequence). The CDR3 spells CALGQANTGELFF. The CDR3 DNA reads as TGTGCCTTGGGACAGGCGAACACCGGGGAGCTGTTTTTT. The full variable domain, rest sourced from reference TRBV30 and TRBJ2-2, is SQTIHQWPATLVQPVGSPLSLECTVEGTSNPNLYWYRQAAGRGLQLLFYSVGIGQISSEVPQNLSASRPQDRQFILSSKKLLLSDSGFYLCALGQANTGELFFGEGSRLTVL.

The J gene is TRBJ2-1, the V gene TRBV7-8; D is ambiguous. The CDR3 runs to 14 residues. V dropped 2 bases and J dropped 0 bases, with 5 bases sitting between them. Germline V CDR1 and CDR2: SGHVS, FQNEAQ. The CDR3: CASSLRSSYNEQFF. The CDR3 DNA follows: TGTGCCAGCAGCTTAAGGAGCTCCTACAATGAGCAGTTCTTC. Supplemented by reference TRBV7-8 and TRBJ2-1, the full variable domain reads GAGVSQSPRYKVAKRGQDVALRCDPISGHVSLFWYQQALGQGPEFLTYFQNEAQLDKSGLPSDRFFAERPEGSVSTLKIQRTQQEDSAVYLCASSLRSSYNEQFFGPGTRLTVL.